What follows describes a single T cell receptor (beta chain). The target antigen is unknown. The data were taken from a study of CD8+ T cells in alopecia areata. RNA was isolated and reverse transcribed to cDNA, the sequencing template. TCRdb's table, derived via immunoSEQ multiplex PCR, lists solely in-frame clones and lacks some. The data show over 100,000 clones, 50% to 75% seen once. Treatment specified: oral pan-JAK inhibitor, 5-10 mg twice daily. Patients with alopecia areata provided lesional scalp punch biopsies as well as peripheral blood. Findings and caveats of the study: In lesional scalp, particularly from alopecia totalis/universalis, clonality was higher than in normal scalp. Expanded CD8+ clones among the top 100, as well as scalp clonality, were significantly decreased by tofacitinib.

The germline CDR1 and CDR2 sequences are GTSNPN and SVGIG (reference sequence). Deletions cut 3 bases from V and 11 bases from J, with 13 bases between. The CDR3 has 11 amino acids. This TCR was sampled from a human donor with alopecia areata. The starting material was CD8+ T cells sorted from blood, obtained at week 24, from a patient treated with tofacitinib. V usage is TRBV30 and J usage is TRBJ1-1, with D unclear. CDR3 sequence (DNA): TGTGCCTGGAGCCCAGAGAAGGCGGCTTTCTTT. This codes for CAWSPEKAAFF.